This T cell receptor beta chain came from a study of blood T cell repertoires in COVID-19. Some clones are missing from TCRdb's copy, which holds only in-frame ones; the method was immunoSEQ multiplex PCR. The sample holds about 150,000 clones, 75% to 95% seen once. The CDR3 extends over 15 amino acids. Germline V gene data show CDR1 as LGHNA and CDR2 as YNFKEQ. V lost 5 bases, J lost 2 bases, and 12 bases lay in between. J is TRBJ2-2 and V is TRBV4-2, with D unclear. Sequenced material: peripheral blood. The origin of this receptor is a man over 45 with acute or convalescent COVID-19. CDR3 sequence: CASSSPGSNTGELFF. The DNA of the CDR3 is TGTGCCAGCAGCTCCCCCGGGTCTAACACCGGGGAGCTGTTTTTT.